This T cell receptor (beta chain) was profiled in a study of blood T cell repertoires in COVID-19. The germline gives CDR1 MNHEY, CDR2 SVGAGI. V was pared by 5 bases and J by 5 bases, with 4 bases of the junction left unmatched. CDR3 size: 13 residues. Authors' processing steps: Quantification of nucleated cells was approximated via reference gene primer amplification. The table came from immunoSEQ multiplex PCR; TCRdb's copy has only in-frame clones and leaves some out. V, J and clone size reflect that table, while D and trimming were determined from the DNA. The data contain 69,000 or so clones, approximately 80% of them seen just once; the ten biggest clones take up approximately 4.4%.

Sequenced: peripheral blood. The chain couples TRBV6-5 to TRBJ2-5; 8 bases align to TRBD1. The TCR comes from a woman older than 75 with active or convalescent COVID-19. In DNA form, the CDR3 reads TGTGCCAGCAGTCGGACAGGGAAGGAGACCCAGTACTTC. Its translation: CASSRTGKETQYF.